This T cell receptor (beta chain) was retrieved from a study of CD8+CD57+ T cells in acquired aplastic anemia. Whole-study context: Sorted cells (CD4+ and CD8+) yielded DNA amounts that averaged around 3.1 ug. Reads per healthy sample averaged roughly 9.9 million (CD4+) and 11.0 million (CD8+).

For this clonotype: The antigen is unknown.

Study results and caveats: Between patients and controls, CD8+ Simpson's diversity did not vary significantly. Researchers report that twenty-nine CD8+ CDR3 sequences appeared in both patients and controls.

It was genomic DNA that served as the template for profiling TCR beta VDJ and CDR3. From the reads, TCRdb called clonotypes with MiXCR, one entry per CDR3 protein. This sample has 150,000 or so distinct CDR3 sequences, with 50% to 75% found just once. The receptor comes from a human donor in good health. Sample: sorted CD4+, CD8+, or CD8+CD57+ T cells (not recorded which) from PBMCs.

CDR3 nucleotide sequence: TGTGCCAGCATCCATTCCGGGACACGACCCTACAATGAGCAGTTCTTC. Translation: CASIHSGTRPYNEQFF. The chain carries TRBV12-3 or TRBV12-4 and TRBJ2-1; TRBD1 might be the D (6 bases). This CDR3 has 16 residues. Between the trimmed V and J ends, which lost 7 bases and 2 bases, there was a span of 18 bases.